What follows are 19 T cell receptor beta chains derived from one specimen sequenced in a study of blood T cell repertoires in COVID-19. Profiled with immunoSEQ multiplex PCR; TCRdb holds only in-frame clones, not every one. The sample lists hundreds of thousands of clones, about four fifths occurring once. The sample comprised peripheral blood. Receptors originate from a woman older than 75 with COVID-19, enrolled during active disease.

The V and J genes are TRBV19 and TRBJ2-6; D might be TRBD1 (6 bases). CDR3 length: 13 residues. V was trimmed by 11 bases and J by 4 bases, leaving 12 bases between them. Germline CDR1 LNHDA, CDR2 SQIVND (reference sequence). The CDR3, as DNA: TGTGCCGCCCAGGGGTACGGGGCCAACGTCCTGACTTTC. Protein sequence: CAAQGYGANVLTF.

This chain joins TRBV6-1 and TRBJ1-4, with D possibly matching TRBD1 (5 bases). Trimming left V 3 bases short and J 4 bases short, with 15 bases between. The CDR3 length is 16 residues. CDR1 and CDR2 (germline): MNHNS, SASEGT. The CDR3 nucleotides read TGTGCCAGCAGTGAGAAAACGACAGCGAGTAATGAAAAACTGTTTTTT. The encoded protein is CASSEKTTASNEKLFF.

The CDR3 sequence is CASSLRTIAETQYF. CDR3 sequence (DNA): TGTGCCAGCAGCTTAAGGACTATCGCAGAGACCCAGTACTTC. V and J are TRBV5-4 and TRBJ2-5; D is perhaps TRBD2 (6 bases). Per germline, CDR1 SGHNT and CDR2 YYREEE (reference sequence). The CDR3 consists of 14 residues. Trimming took 2 bases from V and 4 from J, leaving 12 bases between them.

A single count supports this clone. V gene TRBV27 combines with J gene TRBJ1-5, with D possibly being TRBD1 (5 bases). Germline V lookup: CDR1 MNHEY, CDR2 SMNVEV (reference sequence). Trimming took 1 base from V and 2 from J, leaving 12 bases between them. The CDR3 sequence is 16 residues long. DNA for the CDR3: TGTGCCAGCAGTTTATTGGCAGGGTTGGGCAATCAGCCCCAGCATTTT. Residues: CASSLLAGLGNQPQHF.

The rearrangement links TRBV30 to TRBJ1-1, with D possibly TRBD1 on 6 matching bases. The CDR3 runs to 15 residues. V gave up 0 bases and J gave up 11 bases, with 22 bases separating them. The V gene's germline CDR1 is GTSNPN and CDR2 SVGIG (reference sequence). CDR3 region: CAWSVKGDPRDTAFF. CDR3 nucleotide sequence: TGTGCCTGGAGTGTTAAGGGGGACCCCCGGGACACGGCTTTCTTT.

The chain links TRBV6-2 or TRBV6-3 to TRBJ2-2, with D unresolved. This CDR3 is built from 15 residues. Germline CDR1 and CDR2: MNHEY and SVGEGT. Trimming removed 0 bases at V and 8 bases at J, with 13 bases between. The CDR3 nucleotides read TGTGCCAGCAGTTACTCCCCAGGTACTGGAGGGGAGCTGTTTTTT. It codes for CASSYSPGTGGELFF.

CDR3 sequence: CASSGATSGRRVDTQYF. The CDR3 coding sequence is TGCGCCAGCAGCGGAGCCACTAGCGGGAGGCGAGTAGATACGCAGTATTTT. The chain combines TRBV5-1 with TRBJ2-3, with TRBD2 matching over 12 bases. The junction had 11 bases not matched to a gene; V was cut back by 4 bases and J by 5 bases. CDR1 is SGHRS, CDR2 YFSETQ, per germline. The CDR3 totals 17 residues.

This clone was recorded at least ten times. The DNA of the CDR3 is TGTGCCAGCAGCCCAACTACGAGGGCCACCCGGGGAGATACGCAGTATTTT. Protein sequence: CASSPTTRATRGDTQYF. This sequence joins TRBV2 and TRBJ2-3, with D possibly TRBD2 on 5 matching bases. The CDR3 runs 17 residues. V lost 6 bases and J 5 bases, leaving 24 bases between the germline ends. The germline CDR1 and CDR2 sequences are SNHLY and FYNNEI. Based on the CDR3 plus reference TRBV2 and TRBJ2-3, the full variable domain is EPEVTQTPSHQVTQMGQEVILRCVPISNHLYFYWYRQILGQKVEFLVSFYNNEISEKSEIFDDQFSVERPDGSNFTLKIRSTKLEDSAMYFCASSPTTRATRGDTQYFGPGTRLTVL.

This chain connects TRBV3-1 (or the pseudogene TRBV3-2) to TRBJ1-4, with D unresolved. Trimming took off 2 bases at V and 4 bases at J, with 11 bases between the two ends. The CDR3 length is 15 residues. CDR1 and CDR2 from the germline V gene are LGHDT and YNNKEL (reference sequence). The CDR3 DNA sequence: TGTGCCAGCAGCCAACGGTGGGGAGATAATGAAAAACTGTTTTTT. This sequence encodes CASSQRWGDNEKLFF.

In the case of this clone: An end of the junction does not agree with germline; a read error may underlie this. The same CDR3 can be traced to other DNA sequences in this sample. The gene calls are TRBV5-1 and TRBJ2-6; 10 nucleotides match TRBD1. This CDR3 has 18 amino acids. Germline V lookup: CDR1 SGHRS, CDR2 YFSETQ. CDR3 coding DNA: TGCGCCAGCAGCCCGAGGACAGGGGGTTCCTCTGGGGCCAACGTCCTGACTTTT. It yields the protein CASSPRTGGSSGANVLTF. Full variable domain (missing parts from reference TRBV5-1 and TRBJ2-6): KAGVTQTPRYLIKTRGQQVTLSCSPISGHRSVSWYQQTPGQGLQFLFEYFSETQRNKGNFPGRFSGRQFSNSRSEMNVSTLELGDSALYLCASSPRTGGSSGANVLTFGAGSRLTVL.

The V and J genes are TRBV18 and TRBJ2-3; 9 bases match TRBD1. This CDR3 has 15 amino acids. The junction had 5 bases not matched to a gene; V was cut back by 3 bases and J by 4 bases. The germline V gene has CDR1 KGHSH and CDR2 LQKENI. CDR3 protein: CASSPRQGEADTQYF. CDR3 nucleotide sequence: TGTGCCAGCTCACCCCGACAGGGGGAAGCAGATACGCAGTATTTT. Complete variable domain (other parts from reference TRBV18 and TRBJ2-3): NAGVMQNPRHLVRRRGQEARLRCSPMKGHSHVYWYRQLPEEGLKFMVYLQKENIIDESGMPKERFSAEFPKEGPSILRIQQVVRGDSAAYFCASSPRQGEADTQYFGPGTRLTVL.

This rearrangement joins TRBV20-1 to TRBJ1-2; 8 bases align to TRBD1. Germline loops: CDR1 DFQATT, CDR2 SNEGSKA (reference sequence). V trimming: 6 bases; J trimming: 7 bases; junction bases outside the gene matches: 7. This CDR3 has 12 amino acids. CDR3 amino acids: CSASLQGAGYTF. CDR3 DNA sequence: TGCAGTGCCAGTCTTCAGGGGGCTGGCTACACCTTC.

The gene calls are TRBV28 and TRBJ1-1, with D possibly TRBD1 on 6 matching bases. CDR3 length equals 14 residues. Germline V gene data show CDR1 as MDHEN and CDR2 as SYDVKM. V lost 5 bases and J lost 9, with 19 bases in between. CDR3 sequence (DNA): TGTGCCAGCAGTACCGGACAGATTAAAGGAAAAGCTTTCTTT. The encoded protein is CASSTGQIKGKAFF.

This chain's CDR3 is CASSPESLTGNQPQHF. The CDR3 nucleotides are TGTGCCAGCAGTCCTGAAAGTCTTACAGGGAACCAGCCCCAGCATTTT. The J gene is TRBJ1-5, the V gene TRBV27, with a possible D match to TRBD1 (6 bases). Germline V lookup: CDR1 MNHEY, CDR2 SMNVEV (reference sequence). V was clipped by 5 bases and J by 7 bases, with 21 bases between them. CDR3 length equals 16 residues.

The chain is built from TRBV28 and TRBJ2-7; D possibly corresponds to TRBD2 (6 bases). The germline V and J ends were trimmed by 3 bases and 0 bases, with 9 bases remaining between them. CDR3 length equals 14 residues. Looked up from germline, CDR1 is MDHEN and CDR2 is SYDVKM. CDR3 region: CASSLEGSSYEQYF. The CDR3 nucleotides read TGTGCCAGCAGTTTGGAGGGGAGCTCCTACGAGCAGTACTTC.

This rearrangement joins TRBV5-8 to TRBJ1-2; 8 bases are a match to TRBD1. Losses at the gene ends were 3 bases for V and 4 bases for J; bases not matched to a gene: 8. This CDR3 contains 15 residues. CDR1 is SGHTS, CDR2 YDEGEE, per germline. CDR3 bases: TGTGCCAGCAGCTGGGGACAGGCGCCCCTCTATGGCTACACCTTC. Translated, it gives CASSWGQAPLYGYTF.

The chain joins TRBV28 to TRBJ2-1; TRBD2 matches 12 bases. This CDR3 spans 16 amino acids. Per the germline V gene, CDR1 is MDHEN and CDR2 is SYDVKM. Trimming cost V 5 bases and J 7 bases; bases outside gene matches: 9. CDR3 DNA: TGTGCCAGCAGTCGCCCTCTAGCGGGAGGGGTAAATGAGCAGTTCTTC. The encoded protein is CASSRPLAGGVNEQFF.

V and J are TRBV28 and TRBJ1-5; 11 bases align to TRBD1. This CDR3 comprises 15 residues. Per germline, CDR1 MDHEN and CDR2 SYDVKM. V dropped 3 bases and J dropped 6; count of bases not matched to a gene: 4. The CDR3 spells CASSFTGTGGQPQHF. The CDR3 DNA is TGTGCCAGCAGTTTCACCGGGACAGGGGGTCAGCCCCAGCATTTT.

The V and J genes are TRBV5-5 and TRBJ2-7; D might be TRBD1 (6 bases). Germline V gives CDR1 SGHKS, CDR2 YYEKEE (reference sequence). V lost 1 base, J lost 3 bases, and 20 bases lay in between. CDR3 length equals 17 residues. The CDR3, as DNA: TGTGCCAGCAGCTTGTATCTCTACAGGGAGAACTTCTACGAGCAGTACTTC. This translates into CASSLYLYRENFYEQYF. The whole variable domain, remainder taken from reference TRBV5-5 and TRBJ2-7, is DAGVTQSPTHLIKTRGQQVTLRCSPISGHKSVSWYQQVLGQGPQFIFQYYEKEERGRGNFPDRFSARQFPNYSSELNVNALLLGDSALYLCASSLYLYRENFYEQYFGPGTRLTVT.